Sequencing of this T cell receptor (beta chain) was carried out in a study of T cell responses to AZD1222 COVID-19 vaccine. Clones were read by immunoSEQ multiplex PCR, and TCRdb kept only the in-frame ones, dropping some. The data contain over 100,000 clones, roughly 84% of them singletons. The sequence was obtained from an adult in good health. The specimen was peripheral blood, collected on day 0 of AZD1222 vaccination.

The CDR3 nucleotides read TGTGCCAGCAGTTCCCTTCGGACAGGCACTTACACTGAAGCTTTCTTT. Protein: CASSSLRTGTYTEAFF. The J gene is TRBJ1-1, the V gene TRBV27; 7 nucleotides line up with TRBD1. The trim removed 4 bases at V and 3 bases at J, leaving 11 bases unmatched. Germline CDR1 reads MNHEY; CDR2 reads SMNVEV (reference sequence). The CDR3 has 16 residues.